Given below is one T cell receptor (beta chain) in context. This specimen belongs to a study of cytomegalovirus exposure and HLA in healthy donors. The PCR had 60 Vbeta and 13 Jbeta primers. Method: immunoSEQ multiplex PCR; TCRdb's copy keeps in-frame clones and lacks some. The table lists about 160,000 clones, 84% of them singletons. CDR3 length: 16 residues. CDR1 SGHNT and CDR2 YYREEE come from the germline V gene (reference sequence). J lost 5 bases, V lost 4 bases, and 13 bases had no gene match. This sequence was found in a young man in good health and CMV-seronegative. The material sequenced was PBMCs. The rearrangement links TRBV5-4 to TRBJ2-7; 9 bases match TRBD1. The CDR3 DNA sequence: TGTGCCAGCAGCGTAGGACCCGGGACAGGGTTCAACGAGCAGTACTTC. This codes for CASSVGPGTGFNEQYF.